This T cell receptor beta chain was identified during a study of blood T cells in healthy people across ages. The CDR3 covers 19 residues. Trimming removed 5 bases from V and 0 bases from J; junction bases left unmatched: 10. It was with a sample-barcoded 5' primer and a J-beta primer mix that a second PCR of about 6 to 11 cycles was run. MiXCR, run by TCRdb on the 5' RACE reads, gives a single entry per CDR3 protein. The table has some 1.5 million distinct CDR3 sequences, roughly two fifths seen once. The clonotype originates from a woman aged 18-29 years in good health. What was sequenced was blood. The V call is TRBV12-3 or TRBV12-4, the J call TRBJ2-3; 14 bases are a match to TRBD2. CDR3 coding DNA: TGTGCCAGCAGTCTCACCGGGACTAGCGGGGGACACAGCACAGATACGCAGTATTTT. This gives the protein CASSLTGTSGGHSTDTQYF.